One TCR beta chain is described in this entry. Its antigen remains undetermined. Base qualities were left out, and no much larger clone turns up one base away. The entry originates in a study of CD8+ T cells in alopecia areata (dated by TCRdb to 2017 to 2018). In terms of the full investigation: Treated patients were enrolled in an open-label pilot trial of oral tofacitinib, 5 to 10 mg twice daily, for moderate-to-severe alopecia areata. Patients received tofacitinib for 6 to 18 months and were then followed off drug for 6 months to check for delayed response and recurrence. The SALT score, which quantifies the percentage of affected scalp surface area, was used to measure disease severity in treated patients. The study used high-throughput TCRbeta sequencing to examine T cell clonal expansion in alopecia areata, in both the C3H/HeJ mouse model and human patients. In humans, TCRbeta sequencing was performed on scalp tissue and on sorted CD4+ and CD8+ peripheral blood T cells from healthy controls and from patients with patchy or totalis/universalis alopecia areata. Tofacitinib-treated patients had biopsies at baseline and at 4 and 24 weeks of treatment, with a later scalp biopsy in several patients. Clonality in the scalp was compared among normal scalp (n=4), patchy alopecia areata scalp (n=8), and alopecia totalis/universalis scalp (n=8). RNA was extracted with the PAXgene miRNA kit for fixed scalp, the miRNeasy kit for PBMCs, and the RNeasy kit for mouse skin. TCRbeta CDR3 regions were amplified by immunoSEQ multiplex PCR with 35 Vbeta forward and 13 Jbeta reverse primers. The investigation overall reported the following: Because the treated cohort was small and had only one nonresponder, larger studies are needed to examine links between baseline CD8+ expansion and response. Shared TCR sequences between patients were less evident than in mice, which may be partly attributable to HLA diversity in the patient population. Many expanded lesional clones were found to persist in scalp and blood during tofacitinib treatment, and relapse after treatment cessation may be partly explained by this persistence. Unlike mouse skin, where gammadelta T cells dominate, normal human skin contains resident alphabeta T cells that get sequenced too, which complicates analysis of the scalp TCR repertoire. With tofacitinib, both scalp clonality and the number of expanded CD8+ clones among the top 100 scalp clones went down significantly. Higher clonality and more expanded CD8+ clones were observed in lesional scalp than in normal scalp, particularly in alopecia totalis/universalis, a finding suggestive of antigenic drive.

This specimen's treatment or condition label, interpreted: oral pan-JAK inhibitor, 5-10 mg twice daily. Lesional scalp punch biopsies and peripheral blood were obtained from alopecia areata patients. PBMCs were isolated by density centrifugation and stained for CD3, CD4 and CD8, after which CD4+ and CD8+ T cells were sorted on a FACSAria. CDR1 and CDR2, looked up from the germline V gene, are SGHDT and YYEEEE. Inclusive of the bounding cysteine and phenylalanine, the CDR3 is 14 residues long. Here the CDR3 DNA is all that survives: 42 bases in frame from base 1. V is cut by 4 bases and J by 3 bases, and the space between the germline ends is 13 bases. The method was the immunoSEQ multiplex PCR assay. RNA was extracted from all samples and reverse transcribed into cDNA, which served as template for TCR sequencing. First-strand cDNA was synthesized using SuperScript III with a 2:1 mix of oligo-dT and random hexamers. A synthetic immune receptor repertoire was used to gauge amplification bias, and whatever bias remained was removed computationally. In the paper's pipeline: Raw reads were preprocessed to remove errors, and CDR3 was defined by IMGT conventions from the conserved cysteine to phenylalanine. Clonality was computed by normalizing Shannon entropy by log2 of the number of productive unique TCRs and subtracting the result from 1. Whether scalp clones were CD4 or CD8 was inferred by matching scalp TCRbeta sequences against CD4 and CD8 repertoires sorted from blood. TCRdb's version of the immuneACCESS table is confined to in-frame rearrangements and falls short of the full clone set. An unresolved V gene accounts for under half of the shortfall where checked; the remainder is of unknown origin. The DNA gave D and trimming, while V, J and clone size come from that table. Recorded for this sample are 150,000 to 200,000 clones; roughly 70% of them occurred a single time. Jointly, the top ten make up about 1.3% of the sample.

The sequencing used CD4+ T cells sorted from blood, collected at week 49, from a patient treated with tofacitinib. This sequence originates from a human donor with alopecia areata. The chain couples TRBV5-6 to TRBJ1-1, with a tentative D gene TRBD1 over 5 matching bases. The CDR3 has the sequence CASSRRGYDTEAFF. The nucleotides read TGTGCCAGCAGCCGGAGGGGATACGACACTGAAGCTTTCTTT.